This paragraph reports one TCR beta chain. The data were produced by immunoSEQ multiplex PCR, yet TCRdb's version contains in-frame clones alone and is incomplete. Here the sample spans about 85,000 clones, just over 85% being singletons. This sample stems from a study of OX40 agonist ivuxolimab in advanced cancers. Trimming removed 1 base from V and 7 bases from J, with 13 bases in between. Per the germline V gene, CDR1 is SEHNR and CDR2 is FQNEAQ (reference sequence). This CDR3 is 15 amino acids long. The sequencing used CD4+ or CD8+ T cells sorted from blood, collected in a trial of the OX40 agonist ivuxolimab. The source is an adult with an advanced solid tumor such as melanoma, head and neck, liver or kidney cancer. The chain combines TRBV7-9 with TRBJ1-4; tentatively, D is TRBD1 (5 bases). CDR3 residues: CASSLGAGMSEKLFF. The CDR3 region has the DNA TGTGCCAGCAGCTTAGGCGCAGGGATGAGTGAAAAACTGTTTTTT.